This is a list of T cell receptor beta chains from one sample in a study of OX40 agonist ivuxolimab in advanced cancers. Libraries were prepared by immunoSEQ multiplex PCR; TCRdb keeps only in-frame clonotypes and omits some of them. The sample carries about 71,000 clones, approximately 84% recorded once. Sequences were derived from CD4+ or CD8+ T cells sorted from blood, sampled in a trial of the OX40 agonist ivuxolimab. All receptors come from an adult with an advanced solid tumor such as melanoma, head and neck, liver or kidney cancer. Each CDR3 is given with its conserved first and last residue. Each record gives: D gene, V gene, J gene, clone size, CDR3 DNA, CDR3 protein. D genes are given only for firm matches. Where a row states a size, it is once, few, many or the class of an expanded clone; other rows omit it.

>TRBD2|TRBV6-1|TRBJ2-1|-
TGTGCCAGCAGTGCCAATATAGCGGGAGGGTACAATGAGCAGTTCTTC
CASSANIAGGYNEQFF
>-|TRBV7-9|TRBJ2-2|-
TGTGCCAGCAGCTTAGAACCGGGGCTGGTCACCGGGGAGCTGTTTTTT
CASSLEPGLVTGELFF
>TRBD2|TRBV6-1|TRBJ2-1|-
TGTGCCAGCAGGAGCGGGGTGAACAATGAGCAGTTCTTC
CASRSGVNNEQFF
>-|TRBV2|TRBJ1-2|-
TGTGCCAGCAGTGGGCAGGGAGTTTCTGGCTACACCTTC
CASSGQGVSGYTF
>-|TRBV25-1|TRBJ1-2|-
TGTGCCAGCAGTACCCTCAGGGTAAACTATGGCTACACCTTC
CASSTLRVNYGYTF
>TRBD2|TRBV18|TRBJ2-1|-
TGTGCCAGCTCACCCCCGAGTGGGAGGGCCGACAATGAGCAGTTCTTC
CASSPPSGRADNEQFF
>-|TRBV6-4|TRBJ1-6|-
TGTGCCAGCAAACAGGGTCCGAATTCACCCCTCCACTTT
CASKQGPNSPLHF
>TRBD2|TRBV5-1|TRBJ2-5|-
TGCGCCAGCAGCTTGGTTAGCGGGGAAGAGACCCAGTACTTC
CASSLVSGEETQYF
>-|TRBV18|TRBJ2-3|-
TGTGCCAGCTCACCGGACCGAGATACGCAGTATTTT
CASSPDRDTQYF
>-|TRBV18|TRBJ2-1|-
TGTGCCAGCTCTTCCGGGACAAGTGAGCAGTTCTTC
CASSSGTSEQFF
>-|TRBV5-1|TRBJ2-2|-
TGCGCCAGCAGCTTTTCGGCAGGGGTGGCCGGGGAGCTGTTTTTT
CASSFSAGVAGELFF
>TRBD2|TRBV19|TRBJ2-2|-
TGTGCCAGTAGCACGGAGGGGCTAGCGGGGACTAGCTTCTGGGTTCCCGGGGAGCTGTTTTTT
CASSTEGLAGTSFWVPGELFF
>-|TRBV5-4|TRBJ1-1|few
TGTGCCAGCAGCCCGCCCGCGGGACGCGGTGAAGCTTTCTTT
CASSPPAGRGEAFF
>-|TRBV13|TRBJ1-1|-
TGTGCCAGCAGCTTAGGATCGAGGAACACTGAAGCTTTCTTT
CASSLGSRNTEAFF
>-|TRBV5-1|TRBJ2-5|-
TGCGCCAGCAGCTTAACAGGGGCGGGGGAGACCCAGTACTTC
CASSLTGAGETQYF
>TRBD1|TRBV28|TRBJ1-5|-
TGTGCCAGCAGTTCCCCCATCACAGGGGACCAGCCCCAGCATTTT
CASSSPITGDQPQHF
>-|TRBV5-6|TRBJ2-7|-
TGTGCCAGCAGCCTCCGGGGGACAGCCTCGTACGAGCAGTACTTC
CASSLRGTASYEQYF
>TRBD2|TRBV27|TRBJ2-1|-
TGTGCCAGCAGTGCTGGACTAGCGGGCTACAATGAGCAGTTCTTC
CASSAGLAGYNEQFF
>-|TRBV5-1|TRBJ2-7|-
TGCGCCAGCAGCTGGGGGGGACAGATCATCTACGAGCAGTACTTC
CASSWGGQIIYEQYF
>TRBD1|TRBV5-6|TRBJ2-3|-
TGTGCCAGCAGCTTTCTCGCGATACGCAGGGGGCTAAACACAGATACGCAGTATTTT
CASSFLAIRRGLNTDTQYF
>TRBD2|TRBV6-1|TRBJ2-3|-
TGTGCCAGCAGAGCGGGGGTTTTACAGTATTTT
CASRAGVLQYF
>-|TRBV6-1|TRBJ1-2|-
TGTGCCAGTAACCTCAGAATCTATGGCTACACCTTC
CASNLRIYGYTF
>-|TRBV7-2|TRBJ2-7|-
TGTGCCAGCAGCTTACGGGGGCTACACTACGAGCAGTACTTC
CASSLRGLHYEQYF
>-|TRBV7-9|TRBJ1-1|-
TGTGCCAGCAGCTTAATCGGCACTGAAGCTTTCTTT
CASSLIGTEAFF
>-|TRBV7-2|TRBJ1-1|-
TGTGCCAGCAGCTACGTCAGGGAAACTGAAGCTTTCTTT
CASSYVRETEAFF
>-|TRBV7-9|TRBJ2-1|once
TGTGCCAGCAGCTTGGCAGTGGCGCACAATGAGCAGTTCTTC
CASSLAVAHNEQFF
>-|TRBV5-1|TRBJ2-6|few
TGCGCCAGCAGCTTGAATTTCGGGGCCAACGTCCTGACTTTC
CASSLNFGANVLTF
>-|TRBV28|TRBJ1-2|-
-
CASSLGMGLYGYTF
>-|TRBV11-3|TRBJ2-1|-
TGTGCCAGCAGCGCGGGACCGAATTACAATGAGCAGTTCTTC
CASSAGPNYNEQFF
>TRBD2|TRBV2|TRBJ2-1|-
TGTGCCAGCAGTGAAGCGCGGGGGGGCCGCAATGAGCAGTTCTTC
CASSEARGGRNEQFF
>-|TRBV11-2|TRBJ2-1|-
TGTGCCAGCAGCCCCCCAGGGTCGTACAATGAGCAGTTCTTC
CASSPPGSYNEQFF
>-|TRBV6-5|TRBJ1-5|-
TGTGCCAGCAGTTCCAACAGGGTGGTAGGTCAGCCCCAGCATTTT
CASSSNRVVGQPQHF
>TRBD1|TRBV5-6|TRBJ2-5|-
TGTGCCAGCAGCTTAGTAATTACCGGGACAGGGCCCACCGGGGAGACCCAGTACTTC
CASSLVITGTGPTGETQYF
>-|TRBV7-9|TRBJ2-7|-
TGTGCCAGCAGCTTAGACGGGGTGGACGAGCAGTACTTC
CASSLDGVDEQYF
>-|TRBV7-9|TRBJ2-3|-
TGTGCCAGCAGCCACGGAGATACGCAGTATTTT
CASSHGDTQYF
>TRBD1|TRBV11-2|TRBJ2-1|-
TGTGCCAGCAGCTTTTGGACAGGGAGGAATGAGCAGTTCTTC
CASSFWTGRNEQFF
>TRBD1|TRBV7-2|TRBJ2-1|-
TGTGCCAGCAGCCCACGACAGGGTGTCAACAATGAGCAGTTCTTC
CASSPRQGVNNEQFF
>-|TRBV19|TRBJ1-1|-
TGTGCCAGTAGTATTTTACAGAACACTGAAGCTTTCTTT
CASSILQNTEAFF
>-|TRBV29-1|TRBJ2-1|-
TGCAGCGCTTCCATTAGGGGGAAGAGCATGTTAAATGAGCAGTTCTTC
CSASIRGKSMLNEQFF
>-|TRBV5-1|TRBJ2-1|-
TGCGCCAGCAGCTTGGCGGGCAGCAATGAGCAGTTCTTC
CASSLAGSNEQFF
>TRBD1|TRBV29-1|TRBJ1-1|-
TGCAGCGTTGATAAGACAGGGGGCTGGGTGGCTTTCTTT
CSVDKTGGWVAFF
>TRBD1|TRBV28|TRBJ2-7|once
TGTGCCAGCGGAGGGACAGGGCTGATGTACGAGCAGTACTTC
CASGGTGLMYEQYF
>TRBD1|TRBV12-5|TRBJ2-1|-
TGTGCTTTAGGGGGACAGCACTACAATGAGCAGTTCTTC
CALGGQHYNEQFF
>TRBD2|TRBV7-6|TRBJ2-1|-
TGTGCCAGCAGCCGTCCCGGGACTAGCGGGGTCAGCTCCTACAATGAGCAGTTCTTC
CASSRPGTSGVSSYNEQFF
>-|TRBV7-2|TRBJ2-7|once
TGTGCCAGCAGCTTAGACCGGACCTACTACGAGCAGTACTTC
CASSLDRTYYEQYF